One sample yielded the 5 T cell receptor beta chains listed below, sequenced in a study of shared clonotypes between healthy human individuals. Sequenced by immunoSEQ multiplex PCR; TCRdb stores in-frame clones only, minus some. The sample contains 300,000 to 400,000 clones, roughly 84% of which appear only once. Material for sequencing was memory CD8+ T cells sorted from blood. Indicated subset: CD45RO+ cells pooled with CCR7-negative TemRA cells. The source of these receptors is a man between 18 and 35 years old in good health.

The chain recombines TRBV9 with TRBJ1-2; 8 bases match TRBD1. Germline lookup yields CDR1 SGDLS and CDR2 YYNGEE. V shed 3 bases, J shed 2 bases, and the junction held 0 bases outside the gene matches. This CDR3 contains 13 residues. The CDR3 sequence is CASSGTGNYGYTF. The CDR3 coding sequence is TGTGCCAGCAGCGGGACAGGGAACTATGGCTACACCTTC.

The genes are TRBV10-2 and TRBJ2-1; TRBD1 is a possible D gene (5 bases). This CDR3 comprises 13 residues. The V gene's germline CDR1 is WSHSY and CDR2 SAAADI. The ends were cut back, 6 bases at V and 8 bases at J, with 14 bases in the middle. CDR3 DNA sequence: TGCGCCAGCAGGGAGACAGTTTATGATGAGCAGTTCTTC. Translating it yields CASRETVYDEQFF.

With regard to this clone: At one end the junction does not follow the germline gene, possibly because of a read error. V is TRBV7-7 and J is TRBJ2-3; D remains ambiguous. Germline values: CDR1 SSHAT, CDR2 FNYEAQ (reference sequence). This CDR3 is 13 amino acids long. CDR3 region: CASSSLPADTQYF. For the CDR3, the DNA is TGTGCTAGCAGCTCCCTCCCGGCAGATACGCAGTATTTT.

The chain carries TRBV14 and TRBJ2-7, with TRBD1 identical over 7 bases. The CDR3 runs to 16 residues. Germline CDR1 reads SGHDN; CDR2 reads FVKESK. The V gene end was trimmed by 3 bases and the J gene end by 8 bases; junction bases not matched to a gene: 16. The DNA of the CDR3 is TGTGCCAGCAGCCATCACCTTGGGGACAGCTACGAGAAGCAGTACTTC. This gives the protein CASSHHLGDSYEKQYF.

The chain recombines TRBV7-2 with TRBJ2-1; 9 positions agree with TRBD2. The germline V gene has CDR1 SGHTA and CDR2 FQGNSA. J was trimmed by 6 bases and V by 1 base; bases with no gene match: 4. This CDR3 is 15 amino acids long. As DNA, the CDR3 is TGTGCCAGCAGCTTAGTTGCGGGGGGGCTCAATGAGCAGTTCTTC. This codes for CASSLVAGGLNEQFF.